This is a list of T cell receptor beta chains from one sample in a study of blood T cells in healthy people across ages. TCRdb re-analysed the 5' RACE reads in MiXCR, keeping a single row per CDR3 protein. The table lists 1.5 million to 2 million distinct CDR3 sequences, around 40% of them singletons. The sample was blood. The receptors were sampled from a human donor in good health. The CDR3 runs from the conserved cysteine through the conserved F or W. A D gene is named only where the DNA matches it firmly. Not every row has a clone size; where given, it reads once, few, many or a size class.

d_gene	v_gene	abundance	j_gene	CDR3aa	CDR3nt
NA	TRBV6-5	NA	TRBJ1-4	CASSPSASGDEKLFF	TGTGCCAGCAGTCCCAGTGCCAGCGGGGATGAAAAACTGTTTTTT
NA	TRBV7-2	few	TRBJ1-1	CASSQTETNTEAFF	TGTGCCAGCAGCCAGACAGAGACGAACACTGAAGCTTTCTTT
NA	TRBV13	NA	TRBJ1-1	CASRNGPNLPTEAFF	TGTGCCAGCCGGAACGGACCCAATCTCCCAACTGAAGCTTTCTTT
TRBD1	TRBV5-1	NA	TRBJ1-1	CASIPGGGGTEAFF	TGCGCCAGCATACCAGGGGGAGGCGGCACTGAAGCTTTCTTT
NA	TRBV6-6	NA	TRBJ2-3	CASRRAVSSTDTQYF	TGTGCCAGCAGGCGAGCGGTTTCTAGCACAGATACGCAGTATTTT
NA	TRBV29-1	once	TRBJ2-2	CSVVFRGQGGELFF	TGCAGCGTTGTGTTCCGGGGGCAGGGCGGGGAGCTGTTTTTT
NA	TRBV3-1	NA	TRBJ1-1	CASSQEATGTEAFF	TGTGCCAGCAGCCAAGAAGCAACGGGCACTGAAGCTTTCTTT
NA	TRBV29-1	NA	TRBJ1-2	CSVEMGAGGYTF	TGCAGCGTTGAAATGGGGGCAGGTGGCTACACCTTC
NA	TRBV5-1	NA	TRBJ2-3	CASSSGGLSDTQYF	TGCGCCAGCAGTTCAGGAGGGTTGAGCGATACGCAGTATTTT
TRBD1	TRBV28	NA	TRBJ2-7	CASSFETGWSEQYF	TGTGCCAGCAGTTTTGAGACAGGGTGGAGCGAGCAGTACTTC
NA	TRBV11-2	many	TRBJ1-2	CASSLEYYGYTF	TGTGCCAGCAGCTTAGAGTACTATGGCTACACCTTC
NA	TRBV18	NA	TRBJ1-1	CASSPDQGAFF	TGTGCCAGCTCACCGGATCAGGGAGCTTTCTTT
NA	TRBV6-8	few	TRBJ2-3	CASSRTRDQEADTQYF	TGTGCCAGCAGTCGAACCCGGGACCAAGAGGCAGATACGCAGTATTTT
TRBD2	TRBV24-1	NA	TRBJ2-3	CATSDYGLAGDLEWGADTQYF	TGTGCCACCAGTGATTATGGACTAGCGGGGGATCTTGAGTGGGGCGCAGATACGCAGTATTTT
NA	TRBV29-1	few	TRBJ2-3	CSVGLASGLSTDTQYF	TGCAGCGTGGGCCTAGCAAGCGGCCTAAGCACAGATACGCAGTATTTT
NA	TRBV4-3	few	TRBJ2-7	CASSQEIGGTYEQYF	TGCGCCAGCAGCCAAGAGATAGGGGGGACCTACGAGCAGTACTTC
TRBD1	TRBV30	NA	TRBJ1-2	CAWSGTGGNGYTF	TGTGCCTGGAGTGGAACAGGGGGGAATGGCTACACCTTC
TRBD1	TRBV11-3	NA	TRBJ2-4	CASSLGGQGNIQYF	TGTGCCAGCAGCTTAGGCGGACAGGGAAACATTCAGTACTTC
TRBD1	TRBV20-1	few	TRBJ1-2	CSARWLTGAYGYTF	TGCAGTGCTAGGTGGTTGACAGGGGCGTATGGCTACACCTTC
NA	TRBV6-5	few	TRBJ1-1	CASMNWDTEAFF	TGTGCCAGTATGAACTGGGACACTGAAGCTTTCTTT
TRBD1	TRBV7-9	many	TRBJ1-1	CASSSDRGTEAFF	TGTGCCAGCAGCTCGGACAGGGGCACTGAAGCTTTCTTT
NA	TRBV7-2	many	TRBJ2-4	CASSLINIQYF	TGTGCCAGCAGCCTAATAAACATTCAGTACTTC
TRBD2	TRBV7-9	NA	TRBJ2-1	CASSSHGRGWDYNEQFF	TGTGCCAGCAGCTCCCACGGGAGGGGCTGGGATTACAATGAGCAGTTCTTC
NA	TRBV5-1	NA	TRBJ2-5	CASNFRVGETQYF	TGCGCCAGCAACTTTAGGGTAGGGGAGACCCAGTACTTC
TRBD2	TRBV29-1	NA	TRBJ2-3	CSADRDGLAGGPAQYF	TGCAGCGCCGACCGAGACGGACTAGCGGGGGGGCCTGCGCAGTATTTT
TRBD2	TRBV11-3	NA	TRBJ2-5	CASSLGWPSGGQGGEETQYF	TGTGCCAGCAGCTTAGGGTGGCCTAGCGGGGGCCAAGGGGGTGAGGAGACCCAGTACTTC
NA	TRBV4-2	few	TRBJ2-3	CASSQVGLPGADTQYF	TGTGCCAGCAGCCAAGTGGGACTTCCAGGCGCAGATACGCAGTATTTT
TRBD1	TRBV25-1	NA	TRBJ2-1	CASSDPGTGKFNEQFF	TGTGCCAGCAGCGATCCCGGGACAGGGAAGTTCAATGAGCAGTTCTTC
NA	TRBV6-5	few	TRBJ2-5	CASSSPDRQETQYF	TGTGCCAGCAGTTCCCCGGACCGCCAAGAGACCCAGTACTTC
NA	TRBV20-1	NA	TRBJ2-7	CSATRDGNYEQYF	TGCAGTGCTACCCGGGACGGAAACTACGAGCAGTACTTC
NA	TRBV2	once	TRBJ2-7	CASSDWGSYEQYF	TGTGCCAGCAGTGATTGGGGCTCCTACGAGCAGTACTTC
NA	TRBV20-1	many	TRBJ2-1	CSARDSSSAGSYNEQFF	TGCAGTGCTAGAGATTCCTCTAGCGCTGGCTCCTACAATGAGCAGTTCTTC
NA	TRBV7-6	NA	TRBJ2-7	CASSLGIVGGQGPTYEQYF	TGTGCCAGCAGCTTAGGGATTGTGGGCGGGCAGGGCCCGACTTACGAGCAGTACTTC
NA	TRBV20-1	NA	TRBJ1-6	CSASRSQGLGNSPLHF	TGCAGTGCTAGTAGGTCGCAGGGGTTAGGAAATTCACCCCTCCACTTT
NA	TRBV20-1	NA	TRBJ1-1	CSASHPNSWAAEAFF	TGCAGTGCTAGCCACCCAAACAGTTGGGCTGCTGAAGCTTTCTTT
NA	TRBV20-1	few	TRBJ2-1	CSARDGLYNEQFF	TGCAGTGCTAGAGATGGACTTTACAATGAGCAGTTCTTC
NA	TRBV7-9	NA	TRBJ2-4	CASSFDSSLEYF	TGTGCCAGCAGCTTCGACTCCTCGCTCGAGTACTTC
TRBD2	TRBV5-1	few	TRBJ2-7	CASSYGLAGGFYEQYF	TGCGCCAGCAGCTACGGACTAGCGGGGGGATTCTACGAGCAGTACTTC
NA	TRBV15	NA	TRBJ1-1	CATSEQMNTEAFF	TGTGCCACCAGCGAACAGATGAACACTGAAGCTTTCTTT
NA	TRBV6-8	NA	TRBJ2-1	CASGFGRRVRREQFF	TGTGCCAGCGGTTTTGGACGGAGGGTCCGTCGCGAGCAGTTCTTC
NA	TRBV24-1	NA	TRBJ1-1	CATSAVLTRDFTEAFF	TGTGCCACCAGTGCGGTCTTGACAAGGGACTTCACTGAAGCTTTCTTT
TRBD1	TRBV11-2	NA	TRBJ2-4	CASSQTIRGRQVQAKNIQYF	TGTGCCAGCAGCCAGACGATCAGGGGGCGACAGGTTCAAGCCAAAAACATTCAGTACTTC
NA	TRBV12-3/TRBV12-4	NA	TRBJ2-5	CASTLQGGETQYF	TGTGCCAGCACCTTACAGGGAGGAGAGACCCAGTACTTC
TRBD2	TRBV15	NA	TRBJ2-1	CATSRAGDLLNEQFF	TGTGCCACCAGCCGAGCGGGGGACTTATTGAATGAGCAGTTCTTC
NA	TRBV29-1	few	TRBJ2-1	CSVESRVEINEQFF	TGCAGCGTTGAGTCCAGGGTGGAAATCAATGAGCAGTTCTTC
NA	TRBV28	NA	TRBJ1-1	CASSTTWDGNTEAFF	TGTGCCAGCAGTACGACTTGGGATGGGAACACTGAAGCTTTCTTT
TRBD1	TRBV5-1	many	TRBJ1-2	CASSLGQGDGYTF	TGTGCCAGCAGTTTAGGACAGGGGGATGGCTACACCTTC
NA	TRBV5-1	NA	TRBJ2-7	CASSLVSGHEQYF	TGCGCCAGCAGCTTAGTTTCGGGTCACGAGCAGTACTTC
NA	TRBV20-1	NA	TRBJ2-3	CSARGPYGTDTQYF	TGCAGTGCTAGGGGGCCCTACGGCACAGATACGCAGTATTTT
NA	TRBV13	few	TRBJ2-7	CASRLYYEQYF	TGTGCCAGCAGACTCTACTACGAGCAGTACTTC
NA	TRBV12-3/TRBV12-4	few	TRBJ2-3	CASRIADTQYF	TGTGCCAGCAGAATAGCTGATACGCAGTATTTT
TRBD1	TRBV28	few	TRBJ1-5	CASSPDRGVDQPQHF	TGTGCCAGCAGCCCCGACAGGGGAGTAGATCAGCCCCAGCATTTT
TRBD1	TRBV27	NA	TRBJ1-2	CASSWGQGAYYGYTF	TGTGCCAGCAGTTGGGGACAGGGGGCTTACTATGGCTACACCTTC
NA	TRBV29-1	few	TRBJ2-3	CSVEDQGPIGTQYF	TGCAGCGTTGAAGATCAGGGCCCTATCGGTACGCAGTATTTT
TRBD1	TRBV6-6	NA	TRBJ2-2	CASSQGAPNTGELFF	TGTGCCAGCAGTCAGGGGGCTCCTAACACCGGGGAGCTGTTTTTT
TRBD2	TRBV20-1	NA	TRBJ2-5	CSARAAGLAGRSQETQYF	TGCAGTGCTAGAGCAGCTGGACTAGCGGGGAGGAGCCAAGAGACCCAGTACTTC
NA	TRBV7-3	NA	TRBJ1-5	CASSIAGGRGQPQHF	TGTGCCAGCAGCATCGCCGGGGGGAGAGGACAGCCCCAGCATTTT
NA	TRBV14	NA	TRBJ1-5	CASSQISMRPQHF	TGTGCCAGCAGCCAAATTTCGATGCGGCCCCAGCATTTT
NA	TRBV7-2	many	TRBJ1-1	CASRGGNTEAFF	TGTGCCAGCAGGGGGGGGAACACTGAAGCTTTCTTT